These 17 T cell receptor beta chains came from one sample sequenced in a study of blood T cell repertoires in COVID-19. TCRdb's copy holds only in-frame clones and misses some; the assay was immunoSEQ multiplex PCR. The data hold 100,000 to 120,000 clones, with approximately 68% observed a single time. The sample taken for sequencing was peripheral blood. The source of these receptors is a woman in her sixties or seventies with acute or convalescent COVID-19.

The chain employs TRBV4-2 and TRBJ2-6, with 12 nucleotides matching TRBD1. J gave up 4 bases and V 4 bases, and 8 bases lay outside the gene matches. The CDR3 has 18 residues. Germline V CDR1 and CDR2: LGHNA, YNFKEQ. The DNA of the CDR3 is TGTGCCAGCAGCCCTAAACCGGGACAGGGGGCGGGGGCCAACGTCCTGACTTTC. This codes for CASSPKPGQGAGANVLTF.

This chain connects TRBV7-2 to TRBJ2-7; weak D call: TRBD1 (6 bases). Trimming cost V 5 bases and J 0 bases, with 14 bases left between them. CDR3 length: 15 residues. Germline CDR1 and CDR2: SGHTA and FQGNSA. DNA for the CDR3: TGTGCCAGCAGCACAACAGGGTCGAGCTCCTACGAGCAGTACTTC. Its protein is CASSTTGSSSYEQYF.

The sample holds a few counts of this clone. The chain has TRBV4-2 and TRBJ1-4, with TRBD1 as a possible D gene (6 bases). V lost 3 bases to trimming and J lost 4 bases, with 9 bases between them. The germline CDR1 and CDR2 sequences are LGHNA and YNFKEQ. This CDR3 spans 14 amino acids. This CDR3 is CASSHRQDNEKLFF. The CDR3 region has the DNA TGTGCCAGCAGCCACCGACAGGATAATGAAAAACTGTTTTTT.

The chain combines TRBV6-6 with TRBJ2-1; 11 bases are shared with TRBD1. The CDR3 runs 14 residues. V lost 6 bases and J lost 6; bases outside the gene matches: 4. The germline gives CDR1 MNHNY, CDR2 SVGAGI (reference sequence). The CDR3: CASRAGTGGNEQFF. The CDR3 region has the DNA TGTGCCAGCAGAGCCGGGACAGGGGGCAATGAGCAGTTCTTC.

CDR3 in DNA: TGTGCCAGCAGTGAATATGGCGTCAGGGGCCAAGAGACCCAGTACTTC. Translating gives CASSEYGVRGQETQYF. V and J are TRBV6-1 and TRBJ2-5, with a weak D call TRBD1 (6 bases). CDR1 and CDR2 from the germline V gene are MNHNS and SASEGT. Trimming removed 2 bases from V and 1 base from J, with 14 bases in between. The CDR3 is 16 residues long.

The V call is TRBV18, the J call TRBJ1-1; D remains ambiguous. Germline assignment: CDR1 KGHSH and CDR2 LQKENI. V was clipped by 2 bases and J by 5 bases, with 9 bases between them. CDR3 length: 13 residues. This CDR3 is CASSPAMETEAFF. The CDR3 region has the DNA TGTGCCAGCTCACCAGCGATGGAGACTGAAGCTTTCTTT.

Only one count was recorded for this clone. V gene TRBV4-1 combines with J gene TRBJ1-2; 7 bases are a match to TRBD1. The ends lost 4 bases at V and 4 bases at J; junction bases unmatched: 3. The CDR3 sequence is 13 residues long. The germline V gene encodes CDR1 MGHRA and CDR2 YSYEKL. The DNA of the CDR3 is TGCGCCAGCAGCCCCGGGACAGTCTATGGCTACACCTTC. Protein: CASSPGTVYGYTF.

The V and J genes are TRBV5-4 and TRBJ2-1, with 11 bases aligning to TRBD2. Per the germline V gene, CDR1 is SGHNT and CDR2 is YYREEE (reference sequence). The CDR3 is 15 residues long. V gave up 4 bases and J gave up 5 bases; unmatched junction bases: 5. CDR3 residues: CASSPSGGPDNEQFF. CDR3 sequence (DNA): TGTGCCAGCAGCCCTAGCGGGGGGCCTGACAATGAGCAGTTCTTC.

The chain joins TRBV29-1 to TRBJ2-7, with 7 positions matching TRBD1. The CDR3 consists of 13 residues. The V gene end was trimmed by 4 bases and the J gene end by 2 bases; junction bases not matched to a gene: 5. CDR1 and CDR2 (germline): SQVTM, ANQGSEA. CDR3 DNA: TGCAGCGTTGGTGGACAGGCAGCCTACGAGCAGTACTTC. Translated: CSVGGQAAYEQYF.

The gene calls are TRBV7-9 and TRBJ2-5; 8 nucleotides match TRBD1. V lost 10 bases, J lost 5 bases, and 9 bases stayed unmatched. Germline V gives CDR1 SEHNR, CDR2 FQNEAQ (reference sequence). The CDR3 is 13 amino acids. The CDR3 sequence: CAIPTGGYETQYF. The DNA for the CDR3 is TGTGCCATCCCAACAGGGGGATACGAGACCCAGTACTTC.

The rearrangement uses TRBV24-1 and TRBJ2-1; 11 bases line up with TRBD2. The CDR3 spans 17 residues. V trimming: 3 bases; J trimming: 4 bases; junction bases outside the gene matches: 7. CDR1 is KGHDR and CDR2 is SFDVKD in the germline V gene. This CDR3 is CATSDIRTSGLYNEQFF. CDR3 DNA sequence: TGTGCCACCAGTGATATCCGGACTAGCGGGCTTTACAATGAGCAGTTCTTC.

This clone appeared a few times. The rearrangement links TRBV28 to TRBJ2-7; TRBD2 agrees at 10 bases. The CDR3 runs 16 residues. Trimming removed 5 bases from V and 3 bases from J; junction bases left unmatched: 10. Germline lookup yields CDR1 MDHEN and CDR2 SYDVKM. This CDR3 is CASSLAGAGVFYEQYF. In DNA form, the CDR3 reads TGTGCCAGCAGTCTAGCGGGGGCTGGCGTGTTCTACGAGCAGTACTTC. Based on the CDR3 plus reference TRBV28 and TRBJ2-7, the full variable domain is DVKVTQSSRYLVKRTGEKVFLECVQDMDHENMFWYRQDPGLGLRLIYFSYDVKMKEKGDIPEGYSVSREKKERFSLILESASTNQTSMYLCASSLAGAGVFYEQYFGPGTRLTVT.

This chain links TRBV28 with TRBJ1-5, with 12 bases matching TRBD1. CDR3 length: 16 residues. Trimming removed 7 bases from V and 3 bases from J; junction bases left unmatched: 7. Germline values: CDR1 MDHEN, CDR2 SYDVKM. CDR3 coding DNA: TGTGCCAGCAATGGTTGGGGACAGGGGGCCAATCAGCCCCAGCATTTT. Its translation: CASNGWGQGANQPQHF.

V is TRBV5-4 and J is TRBJ2-6; D is unclear. This CDR3 region has 15 residues. CDR1 SGHNT and CDR2 YYREEE come from the germline V gene (reference sequence). Trimming left V 0 bases short and J 6 bases short, with 10 bases between. This CDR3 reads CASSLGPEAANVLTF. CDR3 bases: TGTGCCAGCAGCTTGGGCCCAGAGGCGGCCAACGTCCTGACTTTC.

The chain is built from TRBV29-1 and TRBJ1-3, with a tentative D call TRBD1 (5 bases). From germline, CDR1 is SQVTM and CDR2 ANQGSEA. The CDR3 consists of 14 residues. V was cut by 3 bases and J by 3 bases, with 12 bases left in between. This CDR3 reads CSVEGGVVGNTIYF. The CDR3, as DNA: TGCAGCGTTGAGGGGGGGGTTGTTGGAAACACCATATATTTT.

The chain combines TRBV28 with TRBJ2-3; 12 bases are a match to TRBD1. This CDR3 comprises 16 residues. V lost 6 bases, J lost 4 bases, and 8 bases stayed unmatched. Germline lookup yields CDR1 MDHEN and CDR2 SYDVKM. CDR3 DNA: TGTGCCAGCAGGGGAGGGGACAGGGGGCGGTCAGATACGCAGTATTTT. Its protein is CASRGGDRGRSDTQYF.

The chain has TRBV14 and TRBJ2-2, with a weak D call TRBD1 (5 bases). V was shortened by 1 base and J by 4 bases, with 10 bases between the two germline ends. The CDR3 extends over 15 amino acids. Per germline, CDR1 SGHDN and CDR2 FVKESK. Written as DNA, the CDR3 is TGTGCCAGCAGCCAAGTACAGGTTCCCACCGGGGAGCTGTTTTTT. Translating gives CASSQVQVPTGELFF.